This TCR beta chain was recorded in a study of naive and memory T cell subsets. A UMI-containing oligonucleotide was joined by 3' ligation to the TCR cDNA template. Ligated cDNA underwent four rounds of PCR with nested alpha and beta constant region primers and SP2. Blood and skin TCR RNA was reverse transcribed with alpha and beta constant primers. TCRdb independently ran MiXCR on the 5' RACE reads; one entry per CDR3 protein. The table shows 55,000 to 70,000 distinct CDR3 sequences, with 7.2% occurring only once. General study points: The RNA method is potentially sensitive to activation and differentiation changes.

The CDR3 totals 15 residues. In germline, CDR1 is SGHVS, CDR2 FQNEAQ. The germline V and J ends were trimmed by 3 bases and 3 bases, with 11 bases remaining between them. On this clonotype itself: Its matching antigen is unknown.

This clonotype originated in a male donor in good health. The chain recombines TRBV7-8 with TRBJ1-4; D unresolved. CDR3 DNA: TGTGCCAGCAGCTTCAACAGTTTCGCTAATGAAAAACTGTTTTTT. Translated, it gives CASSFNSFANEKLFF. The full variable domain, rest sourced from reference TRBV7-8 and TRBJ1-4, is GAGVSQSPRYKVAKRGQDVALRCDPISGHVSLFWYQQALGQGPEFLTYFQNEAQLDKSGLPSDRFFAERPEGSVSTLKIQRTQQEDSAVYLCASSFNSFANEKLFFGSGTQLSVL.